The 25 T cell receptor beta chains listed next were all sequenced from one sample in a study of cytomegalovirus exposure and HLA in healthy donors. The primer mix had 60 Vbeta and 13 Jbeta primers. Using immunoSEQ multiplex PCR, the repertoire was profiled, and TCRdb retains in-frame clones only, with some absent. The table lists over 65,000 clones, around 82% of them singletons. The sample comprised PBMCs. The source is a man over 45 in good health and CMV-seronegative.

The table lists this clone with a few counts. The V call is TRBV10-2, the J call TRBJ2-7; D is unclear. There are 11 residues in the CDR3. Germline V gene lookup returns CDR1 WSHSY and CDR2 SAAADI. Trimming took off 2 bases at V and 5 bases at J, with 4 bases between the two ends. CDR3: CASSEGNEQYF. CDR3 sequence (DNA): TGCGCCAGCAGTGAGGGCAACGAGCAGTACTTC.

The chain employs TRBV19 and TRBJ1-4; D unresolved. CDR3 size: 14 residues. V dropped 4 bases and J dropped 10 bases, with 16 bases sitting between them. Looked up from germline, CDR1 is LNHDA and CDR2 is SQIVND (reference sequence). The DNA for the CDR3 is TGTGCCAGTAGTAACACCCTGAGAGGAGGAAAACTGTTTTTT. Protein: CASSNTLRGGKLFF. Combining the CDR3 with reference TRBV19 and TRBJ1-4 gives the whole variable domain DGGITQSPKYLFRKEGQNVTLSCEQNLNHDAMYWYRQDPGQGLRLIYYSQIVNDFQKGDIAEGYSVSREKKESFPLTVTSAQKNPTAFYLCASSNTLRGGKLFFGSGTQLSVL.

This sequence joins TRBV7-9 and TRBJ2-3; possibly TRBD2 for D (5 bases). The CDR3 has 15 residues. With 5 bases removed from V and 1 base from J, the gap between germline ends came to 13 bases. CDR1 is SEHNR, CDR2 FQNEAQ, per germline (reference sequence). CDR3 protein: CASSPASLRTDTQYF. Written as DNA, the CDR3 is TGTGCCAGCAGCCCCGCTAGCCTACGCACAGATACGCAGTATTTT. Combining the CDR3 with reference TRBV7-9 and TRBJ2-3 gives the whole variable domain DTGVSQNPRHKITKRGQNVTFRCDPISEHNRLYWYRQTLGQGPEFLTYFQNEAQLEKSRLLSDRFSAERPKGSFSTLEIQRTEQGDSAMYLCASSPASLRTDTQYFGPGTRLTVL.

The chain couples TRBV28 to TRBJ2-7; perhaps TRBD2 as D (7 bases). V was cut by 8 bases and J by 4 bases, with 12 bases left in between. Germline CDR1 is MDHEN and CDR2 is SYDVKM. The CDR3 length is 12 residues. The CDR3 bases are TGTGCCAGCCGGGGGGCTAGATACGAGCAGTACTTC. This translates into CASRGARYEQYF.

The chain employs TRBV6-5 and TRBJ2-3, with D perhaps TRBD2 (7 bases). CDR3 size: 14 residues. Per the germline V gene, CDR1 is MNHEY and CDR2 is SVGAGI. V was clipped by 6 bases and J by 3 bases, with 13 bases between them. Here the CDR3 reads CASRPGGHTDTQYF. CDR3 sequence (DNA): TGTGCCAGCAGACCCGGGGGGCATACAGATACGCAGTATTTT.

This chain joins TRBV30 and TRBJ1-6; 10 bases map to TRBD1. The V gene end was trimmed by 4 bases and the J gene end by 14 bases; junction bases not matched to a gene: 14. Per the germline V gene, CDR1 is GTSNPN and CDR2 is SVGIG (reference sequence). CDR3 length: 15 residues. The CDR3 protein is CAWTLTRQGARALHF. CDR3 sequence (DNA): TGTGCCTGGACCCTTACGAGACAGGGGGCAAGGGCCCTCCACTTT. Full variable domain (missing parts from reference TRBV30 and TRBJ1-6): SQTIHQWPATLVQPVGSPLSLECTVEGTSNPNLYWYRQAAGRGLQLLFYSVGIGQISSEVPQNLSASRPQDRQFILSSKKLLLSDSGFYLCAWTLTRQGARALHFGNGTRLTVT.

CDR3 sequence reads: CASSISSAGANVLTF. CDR3 bases: TGTGCCAGCAGCATAAGTTCAGCTGGGGCCAACGTCCTGACTTTC. This chain joins TRBV6-5 and TRBJ2-6; no clear D. Germline V gene sequence: CDR1 MNHEY, CDR2 SVGAGI. Trimming stripped 6 bases from V and 2 bases from J, with 11 bases between. CDR3 length: 15 amino acids.

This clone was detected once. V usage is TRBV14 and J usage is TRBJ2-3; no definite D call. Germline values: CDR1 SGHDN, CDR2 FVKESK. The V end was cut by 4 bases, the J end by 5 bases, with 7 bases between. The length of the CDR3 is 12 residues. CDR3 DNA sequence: TGTGCCAGCAGCCTTATAAAAGATACGCAGTATTTT. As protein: CASSLIKDTQYF.

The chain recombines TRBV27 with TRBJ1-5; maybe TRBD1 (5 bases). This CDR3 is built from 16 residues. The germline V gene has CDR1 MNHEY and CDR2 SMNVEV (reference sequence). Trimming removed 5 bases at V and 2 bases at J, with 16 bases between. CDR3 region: CASSPRWGEGNQPQHF. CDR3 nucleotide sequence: TGTGCCAGCAGTCCCCGTTGGGGGGAGGGCAATCAGCCCCAGCATTTT.

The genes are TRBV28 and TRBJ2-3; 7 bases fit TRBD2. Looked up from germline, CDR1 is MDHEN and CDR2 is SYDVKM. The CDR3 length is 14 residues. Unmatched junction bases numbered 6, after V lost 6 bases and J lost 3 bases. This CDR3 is CASRGPRGTDTQYF. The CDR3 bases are TGTGCCAGCAGGGGTCCGCGGGGGACAGATACGCAGTATTTT.

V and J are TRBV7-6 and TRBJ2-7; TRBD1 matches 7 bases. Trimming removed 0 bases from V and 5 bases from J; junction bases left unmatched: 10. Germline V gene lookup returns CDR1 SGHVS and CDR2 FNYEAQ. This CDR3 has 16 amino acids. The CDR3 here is CASSLAHGQASHEQYF. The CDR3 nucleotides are TGTGCCAGCAGCTTAGCGCACGGACAGGCATCCCACGAGCAGTACTTC.

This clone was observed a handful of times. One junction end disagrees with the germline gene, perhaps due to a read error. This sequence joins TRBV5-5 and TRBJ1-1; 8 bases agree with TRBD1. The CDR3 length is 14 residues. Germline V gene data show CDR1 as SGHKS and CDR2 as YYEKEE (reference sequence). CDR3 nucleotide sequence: TGCGCCAGCAGCCCGGGACAGGAAAAAGCTGAAGCTTTCTTT. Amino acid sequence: CASSPGQEKAEAFF.

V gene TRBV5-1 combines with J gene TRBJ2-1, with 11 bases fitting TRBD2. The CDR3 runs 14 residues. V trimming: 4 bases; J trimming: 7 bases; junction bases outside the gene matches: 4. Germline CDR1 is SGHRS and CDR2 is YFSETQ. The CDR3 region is CASSDSGGVNEQFF. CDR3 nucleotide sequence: TGCGCCAGCAGCGATAGCGGGGGGGTAAATGAGCAGTTCTTC.

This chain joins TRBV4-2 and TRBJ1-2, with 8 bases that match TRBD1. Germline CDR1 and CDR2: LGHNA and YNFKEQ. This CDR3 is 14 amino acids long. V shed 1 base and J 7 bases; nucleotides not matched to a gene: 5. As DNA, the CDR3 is TGTGCCAGCAGCCAAGGGACAGGGCGGGCTGGCTACACCTTC. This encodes CASSQGTGRAGYTF.

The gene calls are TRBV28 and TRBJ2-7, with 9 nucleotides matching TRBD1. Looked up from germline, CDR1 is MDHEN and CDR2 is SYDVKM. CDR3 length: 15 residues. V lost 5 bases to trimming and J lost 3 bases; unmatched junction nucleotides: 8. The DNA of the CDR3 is TGTGCCAGCAGTCCCCCTGGACAGGGGTACTACGAGCAGTACTTC. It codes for CASSPPGQGYYEQYF. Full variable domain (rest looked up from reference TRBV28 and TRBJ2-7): DVKVTQSSRYLVKRTGEKVFLECVQDMDHENMFWYRQDPGLGLRLIYFSYDVKMKEKGDIPEGYSVSREKKERFSLILESASTNQTSMYLCASSPPGQGYYEQYFGPGTRLTVT.

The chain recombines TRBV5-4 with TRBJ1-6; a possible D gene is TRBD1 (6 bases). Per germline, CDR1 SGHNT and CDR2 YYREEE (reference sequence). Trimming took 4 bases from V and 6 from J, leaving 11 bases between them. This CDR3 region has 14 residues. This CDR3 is CASSPGQTNSPLHF. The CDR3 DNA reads TGTGCCAGCAGCCCAGGACAGACTAATTCACCCCTCCACTTT.

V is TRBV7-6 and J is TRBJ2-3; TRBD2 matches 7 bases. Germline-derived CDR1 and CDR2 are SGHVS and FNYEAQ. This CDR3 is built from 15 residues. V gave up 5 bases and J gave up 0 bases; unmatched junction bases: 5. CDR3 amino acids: CASSPSGFSTDTQYF. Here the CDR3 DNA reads TGTGCCAGCAGCCCTAGCGGATTTAGCACAGATACGCAGTATTTT. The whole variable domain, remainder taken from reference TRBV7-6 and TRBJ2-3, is GAGVSQSPRYKVTKRGQDVALRCDPISGHVSLYWYRQALGQGPEFLTYFNYEAQQDKSGLPNDRFSAERPEGSISTLTIQRTEQRDSAMYRCASSPSGFSTDTQYFGPGTRLTVL.

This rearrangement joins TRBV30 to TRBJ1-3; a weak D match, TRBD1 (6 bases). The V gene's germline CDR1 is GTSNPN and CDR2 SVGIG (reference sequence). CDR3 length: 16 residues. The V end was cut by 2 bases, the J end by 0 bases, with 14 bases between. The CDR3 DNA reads TGTGCCTGGAGTTCTACGGGGGGGGCCTCTGGAAACACCATATATTTT. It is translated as CAWSSTGGASGNTIYF.

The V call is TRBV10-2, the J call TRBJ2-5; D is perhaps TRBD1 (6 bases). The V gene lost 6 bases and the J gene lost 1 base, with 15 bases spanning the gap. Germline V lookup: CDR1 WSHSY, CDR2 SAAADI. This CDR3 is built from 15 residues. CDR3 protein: CASSRTGTTQETQYF. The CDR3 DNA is TGCGCCAGCAGCCGTACCGGGACAACCCAAGAGACCCAGTACTTC.

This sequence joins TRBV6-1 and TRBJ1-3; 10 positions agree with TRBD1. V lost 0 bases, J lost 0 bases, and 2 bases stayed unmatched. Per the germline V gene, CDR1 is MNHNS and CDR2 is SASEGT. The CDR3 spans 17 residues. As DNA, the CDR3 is TGTGCCAGCAGTGAAGCGGGGACAGGGGTCTCTGGAAACACCATATATTTT. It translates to CASSEAGTGVSGNTIYF.

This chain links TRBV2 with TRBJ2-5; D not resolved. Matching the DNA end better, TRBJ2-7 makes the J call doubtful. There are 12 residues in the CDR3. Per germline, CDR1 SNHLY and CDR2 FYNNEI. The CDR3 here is CATSRLTYEQYF. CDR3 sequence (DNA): TGTGCCACGAGCAGGTTGACCTACGAGCAGTACTTC.

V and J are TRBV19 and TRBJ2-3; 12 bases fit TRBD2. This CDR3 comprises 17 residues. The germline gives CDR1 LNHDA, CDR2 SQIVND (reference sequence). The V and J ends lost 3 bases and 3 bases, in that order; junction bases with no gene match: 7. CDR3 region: CASSIPGLAGITDTQYF. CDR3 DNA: TGTGCCAGTAGTATCCCAGGACTAGCGGGGATAACAGATACGCAGTATTTT. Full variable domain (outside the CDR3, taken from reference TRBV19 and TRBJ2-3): DGGITQSPKYLFRKEGQNVTLSCEQNLNHDAMYWYRQDPGQGLRLIYYSQIVNDFQKGDIAEGYSVSREKKESFPLTVTSAQKNPTAFYLCASSIPGLAGITDTQYFGPGTRLTVL.

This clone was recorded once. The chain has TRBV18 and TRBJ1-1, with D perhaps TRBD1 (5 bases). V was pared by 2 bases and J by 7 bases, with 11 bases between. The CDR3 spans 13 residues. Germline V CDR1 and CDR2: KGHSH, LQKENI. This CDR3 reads CASSPLGVGEAFF. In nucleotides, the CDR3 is TGTGCCAGCTCACCATTAGGGGTGGGTGAAGCTTTCTTT. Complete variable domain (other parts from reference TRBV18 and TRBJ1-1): NAGVMQNPRHLVRRRGQEARLRCSPMKGHSHVYWYRQLPEEGLKFMVYLQKENIIDESGMPKERFSAEFPKEGPSILRIQQVVRGDSAAYFCASSPLGVGEAFFGQGTRLTVV.

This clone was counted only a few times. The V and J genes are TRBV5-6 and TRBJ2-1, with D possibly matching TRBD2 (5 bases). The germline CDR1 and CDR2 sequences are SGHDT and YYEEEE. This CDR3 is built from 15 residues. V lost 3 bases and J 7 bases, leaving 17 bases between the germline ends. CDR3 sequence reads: CASSSPRGPGNEQFF. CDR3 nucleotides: TGTGCCAGCAGCTCCCCTCGGGGTCCGGGGAATGAGCAGTTCTTC.

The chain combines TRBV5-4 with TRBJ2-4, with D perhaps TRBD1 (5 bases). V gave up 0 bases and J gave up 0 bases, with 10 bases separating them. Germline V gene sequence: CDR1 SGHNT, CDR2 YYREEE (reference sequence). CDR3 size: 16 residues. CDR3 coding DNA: TGTGCCAGCAGCTTGGGGGCGGACAAAGCCAAAAACATTCAGTACTTC. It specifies CASSLGADKAKNIQYF.